This TCR beta chain was recovered during a study of blood T cell repertoires in COVID-19. Study-wide background: Spain, Italy and the United States supplied samples that represented acute and convalescent COVID-19. From T cells, B-cell-depleted T cells, or PBMCs came the material, which was cDNA or gDNA.

Original methodology: Estimation of nucleated cell counts relied on the amplification of reference gene primers. Here immunoSEQ multiplex PCR was the method, and the copy in TCRdb shows in-frame clones only, minus some. Clone size and the V and J calls come from that table; the DNA yielded D and trimming. The data show nearly 50,000 clones, more than 75% seen once. This receptor was identified in a woman in her fifties or sixties with acute or convalescent COVID-19. The sample consisted of peripheral blood.

The DNA for the CDR3 is TGTGCCAGCAGCTCCGACGGGGGGCTCACTGAAGCTTTCTTT. It translates to CASSSDGGLTEAFF. This rearrangement joins TRBV7-9 to TRBJ1-1; D possibly corresponds to TRBD1 (6 bases). V was shortened by 4 bases and J by 4 bases, with 13 bases between the two germline ends. This CDR3 is 14 amino acids long. Germline-derived CDR1 and CDR2 are SEHNR and FQNEAQ (reference sequence).